The 22 T cell receptor beta chains below all came from one sample that was sequenced in a study of OX40 agonist ivuxolimab in advanced cancers. Sequencing used immunoSEQ multiplex PCR; TCRdb keeps in-frame clones, though not all of them. The table includes 98,000 or so clones, 89% detected once. The input for sequencing was CD4+ or CD8+ T cells sorted from blood, taken in a trial of the OX40 agonist ivuxolimab. All receptors derive from an adult with an advanced solid tumor such as melanoma, head and neck, liver or kidney cancer.

The chain combines TRBV7-3 with TRBJ1-2; tentative D call: TRBD1 (5 bases). The length of the CDR3 is 13 residues. Trimming left V 3 bases short and J 7 bases short, with 12 bases between. Germline loops: CDR1 SGHTA, CDR2 FQGTGA. The chain's CDR3 is CASSFDRGGGYTF. The CDR3 region has the DNA TGTGCCAGCAGCTTCGATAGGGGCGGTGGCTACACCTTC.

V is TRBV6-1 and J is TRBJ1-2; D uncertain. This CDR3 has 11 amino acids. The germline V and J ends were trimmed by 11 bases and 6 bases, with 13 bases remaining between them. Germline V gene lookup returns CDR1 MNHNS and CDR2 SASEGT. The DNA of the CDR3 is TGTGCCGGGGAGTTCTTTGATGGCTACACCTTC. Encoded protein: CAGEFFDGYTF.

The chain recombines TRBV7-2 with TRBJ2-2; 10 bases align to TRBD2. Germline CDR1 reads SGHTA; CDR2 reads FQGNSA. This CDR3 is 18 amino acids long. The V segment lost 3 bases and the J segment 0 bases; nucleotides outside the gene matches: 7. The CDR3 bases are TGTGCCAGCAGCTTGAGGCTAGCGGGGGACGCGAACACCGGGGAGCTGTTTTTT. As protein: CASSLRLAGDANTGELFF.

This chain connects TRBV28 to TRBJ1-3; D is unresolved. The CDR3 length is 13 residues. Germline V gives CDR1 MDHEN, CDR2 SYDVKM. With 4 bases removed from V and 3 bases from J, the gap between germline ends came to 7 bases. The CDR3 region is CASSYKFGNTIYF. In DNA, the CDR3 is TGTGCCAGCAGTTATAAGTTTGGAAACACCATATATTTT.

This chain connects TRBV7-2 to TRBJ2-2; perhaps TRBD1 as D (6 bases). The CDR3 loop spans 15 amino acids. Germline lookup yields CDR1 SGHTA and CDR2 FQGNSA. Deletions cut 4 bases from V and 5 bases from J, with 14 bases between. The CDR3 loop is CASSSGQRGTGELFF. In DNA, the CDR3 is TGTGCCAGCAGCTCTGGACAGAGGGGGACCGGGGAGCTGTTTTTT. The full variable domain, with the rest looked up from reference TRBV7-2 and TRBJ2-2, is GAGVSQSPSNKVTEKGKDVELRCDPISGHTALYWYRQSLGQGLEFLIYFQGNSAPDKSGLPSDRFSAERTGGSVSTLTIQRTQQEDSAVYLCASSSGQRGTGELFFGEGSRLTVL.

This sequence joins TRBV30 and TRBJ1-5; no clear D gene. This CDR3 spans 13 amino acids. CDR1 GTSNPN and CDR2 SVGIG come from the germline V gene (reference sequence). V was pared by 1 base and J by 5 bases, with 9 bases between. CDR3: CAWSATVDQPQHF. In DNA, the CDR3 is TGTGCCTGGAGTGCCACGGTGGATCAGCCCCAGCATTTT.

The rearrangement joins TRBV5-1 to TRBJ2-3; D is undetermined. CDR3 length: 11 residues. Germline loops: CDR1 SGHRS, CDR2 YFSETQ. V lost 5 bases and J lost 4, with 5 bases in between. CDR3 region: CASRVADTQYF. The CDR3 bases are TGCGCCAGCAGGGTGGCAGATACGCAGTATTTT.

This clone was seen just once. CDR3 DNA: TGTGCCAGCAGTGTAAGCACAACGAGTGAAGCTTTCTTT. Amino acid sequence: CASSVSTTSEAFF. The rearrangement links TRBV28 to TRBJ1-1, with no clear D. The germline gives CDR1 MDHEN, CDR2 SYDVKM. The CDR3 length is 13 residues. V dropped 5 bases and J dropped 7 bases, with 14 bases sitting between them.

The chain uses TRBV7-2 and TRBJ1-2; D remains ambiguous. Trimming removed 6 bases from V and 6 bases from J, with 14 bases in between. CDR1 is SGHTA and CDR2 is FQGNSA in the germline V gene. This CDR3 region has 13 residues. In nucleotides, the CDR3 is TGTGCCAGCAGATCTCCAACATCGGATGGCTACACCTTC. Its protein product is CASRSPTSDGYTF.

The gene calls are TRBV30 and TRBJ2-7; no reliable D call. Germline CDR1 is GTSNPN and CDR2 is SVGIG (reference sequence). The CDR3 consists of 14 residues. V lost 2 bases, J lost 0 bases, and 11 bases lay in between. The CDR3 protein is CAWSIGQSSYEQYF. The CDR3 DNA is TGTGCCTGGAGTATAGGTCAGAGCTCCTACGAGCAGTACTTC.

The chain carries TRBV30 and TRBJ1-1; no firm D call. CDR1 is GTSNPN, CDR2 SVGIG, per germline (reference sequence). The CDR3 sequence is 14 residues long. Trimming shortened V by 0 bases and J by 4 bases, and 12 bases separated the two germline ends. This CDR3 is CAWSVGGVSTEAFF. The CDR3 region has the DNA TGTGCCTGGAGTGTGGGTGGGGTGAGCACTGAAGCTTTCTTT.

The DNA of the CDR3 is TGCAGCGTTGATCCAGGGGGACAGGCCTATGGCTACACCTTC. Protein sequence: CSVDPGGQAYGYTF. V and J are TRBV29-1 and TRBJ1-2; 8 nucleotides line up with TRBD1. CDR1 and CDR2 from the germline V gene are SQVTM and ANQGSEA. Trimming at V came to 3 bases and at J to 4 bases, leaving 7 bases not matched to a gene. This CDR3 is 14 amino acids long.

The CDR3 coding sequence is TGTGCCAGCAGTGAAGCTAGGGGAGAGACCCAGTACTTC. Translation gives CASSEARGETQYF. The chain employs TRBV2 and TRBJ2-5; TRBD1 is a possible D gene (5 bases). CDR1 and CDR2 (germline): SNHLY, FYNNEI. Trimming shortened V by 0 bases and J by 4 bases, and 6 bases separated the two germline ends. CDR3 length: 13 amino acids.

CDR3 DNA sequence: TGTGCCAGCAGCAGGCCCGGGACAGGGGTAGATGAGCAGTTCTTC. Residues: CASSRPGTGVDEQFF. The chain employs TRBV5-4 and TRBJ2-1; TRBD1 matches at 10 bases. In germline, CDR1 is SGHNT, CDR2 YYREEE (reference sequence). Losses at the gene ends were 4 bases for V and 8 bases for J; bases not matched to a gene: 9. The CDR3 contains 15 residues.

The rearrangement links TRBV4-3 to TRBJ2-3, with 7 bases identical to TRBD2. Germline assignment: CDR1 LGHNA and CDR2 YSLEER. The CDR3 consists of 14 residues. The V gene end was trimmed by 5 bases and the J gene end by 5 bases; junction bases not matched to a gene: 7. The CDR3 DNA sequence: TGCGCCAGCAGCTTTAGACTAGCTAGAGATACGCAGTATTTT. Translating gives CASSFRLARDTQYF.

CDR3 protein: CASSTVGAEVYEQYF. The CDR3 region has the DNA TGTGCCAGCAGCACCGTTGGGGCGGAGGTCTACGAGCAGTACTTC. The chain uses TRBV7-2 and TRBJ2-7; D assignment may be TRBD1 or TRBD2 (5 bases each). The ends were cut back, 5 bases at V and 3 bases at J, with 17 bases in the middle. Looked up from germline, CDR1 is SGHTA and CDR2 is FQGNSA. This CDR3 is 15 amino acids long.

The chain couples TRBV7-2 to TRBJ1-3; 7 bases match TRBD1. Losses at the gene ends were 5 bases for V and 7 bases for J; bases not matched to a gene: 8. CDR3 length equals 14 residues. The germline V gene has CDR1 SGHTA and CDR2 FQGNSA. The CDR3 DNA is TGTGCCAGCAGCATCGGGACAGAAGGCAACACCATATATTTT. Its translation is CASSIGTEGNTIYF.

V gene TRBV7-2 combines with J gene TRBJ2-7; no reliable D call. V dropped 5 bases and J dropped 0 bases, with 2 bases sitting between them. Germline loops: CDR1 SGHTA, CDR2 FQGNSA. This CDR3 comprises 11 residues. The CDR3 DNA follows: TGTGCCAGCAGCATCTCCTACGAGCAGTACTTC. Protein sequence: CASSISYEQYF.

The rearrangement uses TRBV19 and TRBJ2-7; D may be TRBD2 (6 bases). Trimming shortened V by 0 bases and J by 2 bases, and 17 bases separated the two germline ends. CDR3 size: 17 residues. The germline V gene has CDR1 LNHDA and CDR2 SQIVND (reference sequence). The CDR3 spells CASSIDYRSSETYEQYF. In DNA form, the CDR3 reads TGTGCCAGTAGTATAGATTATCGGTCTAGCGAAACCTACGAGCAGTACTTC.

The gene calls are TRBV2 and TRBJ1-2; possible D gene TRBD1, 5 bases. V gave up 4 bases and J gave up 4 bases, with 16 bases separating them. Germline lookup yields CDR1 SNHLY and CDR2 FYNNEI. This CDR3 is 15 amino acids long. CDR3: CASSASGVISYGYTF. CDR3 coding DNA: TGTGCCAGCAGTGCATCGGGGGTGATTTCCTATGGCTACACCTTC.

The chain couples TRBV4-2 to TRBJ2-5; no definite D call. The germline gives CDR1 LGHNA, CDR2 YNFKEQ. The CDR3 runs to 13 residues. V lost 1 base and J lost 7, with 10 bases in between. CDR3 residues: CASSQGGRGTQYF. The CDR3 DNA follows: TGTGCCAGCAGCCAAGGGGGTCGAGGGACCCAGTACTTC.

This clone showed up just once. The chain links TRBV7-9 to TRBJ2-1; maybe TRBD2 (5 bases). Trimming stripped 2 bases from V and 8 bases from J, with 25 bases between. The CDR3 runs 18 residues. The V gene's germline CDR1 is SEHNR and CDR2 FQNEAQ (reference sequence). The CDR3 is CASSLKRGEGREDHEQFF. CDR3 sequence (DNA): TGTGCCAGCAGCTTAAAACGGGGAGAAGGCAGAGAGGACCATGAGCAGTTCTTC.